A single sample gave rise to the 27 T cell receptor beta chains below, sequenced in a study of OX40 agonist ivuxolimab in advanced cancers. The assay was immunoSEQ multiplex PCR, and TCRdb's table has in-frame clones only and misses some. This table holds tens of thousands of clones, approximately 93% found once. This specimen was CD4+ or CD8+ T cells sorted from blood, taken in a trial of the OX40 agonist ivuxolimab. Source of these receptors: an adult with an advanced solid tumor such as melanoma, head and neck, liver or kidney cancer.

The chain carries TRBV9 and TRBJ2-2; a weak D match, TRBD1 (5 bases). From germline, CDR1 is SGDLS and CDR2 YYNGEE. Between the trimmed V and J ends, which lost 3 bases and 7 bases, there was a span of 10 bases. There are 13 residues in the CDR3. The CDR3 region is CASSEGWNGELFF. CDR3 nucleotide sequence: TGTGCCAGCAGCGAGGGGTGGAACGGGGAGCTGTTTTTT. The variable domain in full, with the rest retrieved from reference TRBV9 and TRBJ2-2, is DSGVTQTPKHLITATGQRVTLRCSPRSGDLSVYWYQQSLDQGLQFLIQYYNGEERAKGNILERFSAQQFPDLHSELNLSSLELGDSALYFCASSEGWNGELFFGEGSRLTVL.

V usage is TRBV6-5 and J usage is TRBJ2-7, with D maybe TRBD1 (6 bases). The CDR3 consists of 14 residues. V was clipped by 4 bases and J by 0 bases, with 10 bases between them. Germline V gives CDR1 MNHEY, CDR2 SVGAGI. CDR3 sequence (DNA): TGTGCCAGCAGTTCGGTACAGGGCTCCTACGAGCAGTACTTC. It translates to CASSSVQGSYEQYF.

The V and J genes are TRBV29-1 and TRBJ2-1; no clear D. The CDR3 runs 11 residues. V was pared by 7 bases and J by 2 bases, with 6 bases between. The germline V gene has CDR1 SQVTM and CDR2 ANQGSEA. The CDR3 sequence is CSGQAYNEQFF. As DNA, the CDR3 is TGCAGCGGGCAAGCCTACAATGAGCAGTTCTTC.

The rearrangement uses TRBV11-2 and TRBJ1-1; D might be TRBD1 (5 bases). Trimming shortened V by 2 bases and J by 5 bases, and 9 bases separated the two germline ends. Germline assignment: CDR1 SGHAT and CDR2 FQNNGV. This CDR3 spans 13 amino acids. As DNA, the CDR3 is TGTGCCAGCAGCTTACTGTGGGGGACTGAAGCTTTCTTT. It codes for CASSLLWGTEAFF.

This sequence joins TRBV6-6 and TRBJ2-3, with 11 bases aligning to TRBD2. Germline assignment: CDR1 MNHNY and CDR2 SVGAGI (reference sequence). This CDR3 region has 15 residues. V trimming: 6 bases; J trimming: 1 base; junction bases outside the gene matches: 3. The DNA for the CDR3 is TGTGCCAGCAGAACACTAGCGGGGGGCACAGATACGCAGTATTTT. Protein sequence: CASRTLAGGTDTQYF.

The V gene is TRBV27, the J gene TRBJ2-3, with D maybe TRBD1 (5 bases). This CDR3 has 17 amino acids. V lost 5 bases and J 2 bases, leaving 20 bases between the germline ends. Per the germline V gene, CDR1 is MNHEY and CDR2 is SMNVEV (reference sequence). The CDR3 nucleotides are TGTGCCAGCAGTGGATCCTTGGGGCAGACACTCACAGATACGCAGTATTTT. Protein: CASSGSLGQTLTDTQYF.

This sequence joins TRBV5-1 and TRBJ1-1; D remains unclear. CDR1 is SGHRS, CDR2 YFSETQ, per germline. V lost 0 bases to trimming and J lost 11 bases, with 11 bases between them. CDR3 length: 12 amino acids. CDR3 in DNA: TGCGCCAGCAGCTTGGACCTGGGTGCCGCTTTCTTT. Translation: CASSLDLGAAFF.

V is TRBV20-1 and J is TRBJ1-1; D is ambiguous. CDR1 and CDR2 (germline): DFQATT, SNEGSKA (reference sequence). V was pared by 8 bases and J by 5 bases, with 12 bases between. The CDR3 consists of 11 residues. The CDR3 loop reads CSSRQETEAFF. CDR3 nucleotide sequence: TGCAGTTCCAGACAAGAAACTGAAGCTTTCTTT.

The chain uses TRBV7-9 and TRBJ1-3; possibly TRBD1 for D (5 bases). V lost 6 bases to trimming and J lost 1 base, with 13 bases between them. CDR3 length: 15 residues. CDR1 is SEHNR, CDR2 FQNEAQ, per germline (reference sequence). CDR3 protein: CASRGELSSGNTIYF. The CDR3 DNA follows: TGTGCCAGCAGAGGGGAGCTTTCGTCTGGAAACACCATATATTTT. Drawing the rest from reference TRBV7-9 and TRBJ1-3, the complete variable domain is DTGVSQNPRHKITKRGQNVTFRCDPISEHNRLYWYRQTLGQGPEFLTYFQNEAQLEKSRLLSDRFSAERPKGSFSTLEIQRTEQGDSAMYLCASRGELSSGNTIYFGEGSWLTVV.

This clone has only one observation. The chain combines TRBV5-4 with TRBJ2-3, with 12 nucleotides matching TRBD2. Germline trimming cut 4 bases from V and 3 bases from J; bases unmatched to any gene: 12. CDR3 length: 18 residues. Germline lookup yields CDR1 SGHNT and CDR2 YYREEE (reference sequence). The CDR3 sequence: CASSPEGETSGGTDTQYF. The CDR3 DNA sequence: TGTGCCAGCAGCCCGGAGGGGGAGACTAGCGGGGGAACAGATACGCAGTATTTT.

In its sample, this clone was seen once. V usage is TRBV5-4 and J usage is TRBJ2-7, with TRBD2 identical over 9 bases. CDR1 SGHNT and CDR2 YYREEE come from the germline V gene (reference sequence). V shed 0 bases and J 7 bases; nucleotides not matched to a gene: 8. The CDR3 is 15 amino acids. As DNA, the CDR3 is TGTGCCAGCAGCTTGGACCTAGCGGGGACGGGGGAGCAGTACTTC. Its protein is CASSLDLAGTGEQYF.

J is TRBJ1-1 and V is TRBV28, with D maybe TRBD1 (5 bases). Germline V gene sequence: CDR1 MDHEN, CDR2 SYDVKM. Between the trimmed V and J ends, which lost 3 bases and 5 bases, there was a span of 10 bases. CDR3 length: 13 residues. This CDR3 is CASSFGGTTEAFF. Written as DNA, the CDR3 is TGTGCCAGCAGTTTCGGGGGGACGACTGAAGCTTTCTTT.

The rearrangement links TRBV4-1 to TRBJ1-2; 7 bases are a match to TRBD1. The CDR3 runs to 17 residues. The J segment lost 5 bases and the V segment lost 0 bases, leaving 12 bases of the junction unmatched. The V gene's germline CDR1 is MGHRA and CDR2 YSYEKL. Written as DNA, the CDR3 is TGCGCCAGCAGCCAAGACCCCGGGACAGAGAAAACTTATGGCTACACCTTC. This translates into CASSQDPGTEKTYGYTF.

The chain is built from TRBV30 and TRBJ2-7, with no clear D. V lost 0 bases, J lost 4 bases, and 7 bases lay in between. Per germline, CDR1 GTSNPN and CDR2 SVGIG (reference sequence). This CDR3 is built from 12 residues. CDR3 sequence (DNA): TGTGCCTGGAGTGTATACGAATACGAGCAGTACTTC. Amino acid sequence: CAWSVYEYEQYF.

The chain is built from TRBV27 and TRBJ1-1, with a tentative D call TRBD1 (5 bases). CDR1 is MNHEY and CDR2 is SMNVEV in the germline V gene (reference sequence). This CDR3 is built from 13 residues. The V gene lost 5 bases and the J gene lost 3 bases, with 10 bases spanning the gap. The CDR3 spells CASSVGLDTEAFF. DNA of the CDR3: TGTGCCAGCAGTGTGGGACTGGACACTGAAGCTTTCTTT.

The V call is TRBV2, the J call TRBJ2-4, with D tentatively TRBD2 (5 bases). CDR3 length: 13 amino acids. The germline CDR1 and CDR2 sequences are SNHLY and FYNNEI. V lost 10 bases and J lost 2, with 12 bases in between. DNA for the CDR3: TGTGCCACTGGGTCGGGGTCCAAAAACATTCAGTACTTC. Amino acid sequence: CATGSGSKNIQYF.

J is TRBJ2-3 and V is TRBV27; no firm D call. Trimming shortened V by 5 bases and J by 2 bases, and 11 bases separated the two germline ends. This CDR3 is built from 14 residues. Germline V gives CDR1 MNHEY, CDR2 SMNVEV (reference sequence). DNA of the CDR3: TGTGCCAGCAGTCCCCTCCCCAACACAGATACGCAGTATTTT. Translating gives CASSPLPNTDTQYF.

This chain links TRBV5-4 with TRBJ1-1; D remains ambiguous. CDR1 is SGHNT and CDR2 is YYREEE in the germline V gene (reference sequence). V lost 2 bases, J lost 4 bases, and 12 bases lay in between. The CDR3 has 14 amino acids. The CDR3 region has the DNA TGTGCCAGCAGCTTCTTTCCGGGAAGCACTGAAGCTTTCTTT. It specifies CASSFFPGSTEAFF. The full variable domain, with the rest looked up from reference TRBV5-4 and TRBJ1-1, is ETGVTQSPTHLIKTRGQQVTLRCSSQSGHNTVSWYQQALGQGPQFIFQYYREEENGRGNFPPRFSGLQFPNYSSELNVNALELDDSALYLCASSFFPGSTEAFFGQGTRLTVV.

The gene calls are TRBV4-1 and TRBJ2-7; the D is unclear. The CDR3 sequence is 13 residues long. The germline V and J ends were trimmed by 3 bases and 2 bases, with 8 bases remaining between them. The germline CDR1 and CDR2 sequences are MGHRA and YSYEKL. CDR3 bases: TGCGCCAGCAGCCAGGACCTAGCCTACGAGCAGTACTTC. Translating it yields CASSQDLAYEQYF.

Here the CDR3 reads CASSPGQGVFEAFF. In DNA form, the CDR3 reads TGCGCCAGCAGCCCTGGACAGGGGGTTTTTGAAGCTTTCTTT. The chain carries TRBV4-1 and TRBJ1-1, with 10 bases that match TRBD1. CDR1 and CDR2 (germline): MGHRA, YSYEKL. The junction had 6 bases not matched to a gene; V was cut back by 4 bases and J by 7 bases. The CDR3 contains 14 residues.

V gene TRBV10-3 combines with J gene TRBJ2-3; no definite D call. Germline lookup yields CDR1 ENHRY and CDR2 SYGVKD. Trimming stripped 6 bases from V and 2 bases from J, with 15 bases between. The CDR3 runs 15 residues. CDR3 sequence reads: CAIRPQDSVTDTQYF. The CDR3 nucleotides are TGTGCCATCAGGCCCCAGGATTCTGTCACAGATACGCAGTATTTT.

The rearrangement links TRBV7-8 to TRBJ2-5; TRBD2 matches at 11 bases. Germline trimming cut 5 bases from V and 3 bases from J; bases unmatched to any gene: 2. CDR1 and CDR2 from the germline V gene are SGHVS and FQNEAQ. This CDR3 is 14 amino acids long. The CDR3 loop is CASSILAGEETQYF. DNA of the CDR3: TGTGCCAGCAGCATACTAGCGGGGGAAGAGACCCAGTACTTC.

The genes are TRBV7-9 and TRBJ1-2; a possible D gene is TRBD1 (5 bases). CDR1 and CDR2 from the germline V gene are SEHNR and FQNEAQ (reference sequence). This CDR3 has 13 residues. V lost 2 bases, J lost 6 bases, and 10 bases lay in between. The CDR3 reads CASSLSVGDGYTF. The DNA for the CDR3 is TGTGCCAGCAGCTTAAGCGTGGGGGATGGCTACACCTTC.

V usage is TRBV25-1 and J usage is TRBJ2-1, with 15 bases lining up with TRBD2. The V gene's germline CDR1 is MGHDK and CDR2 SYGVNS. The CDR3 is made up of 17 amino acids. V trimming: 1 base; J trimming: 7 bases; junction bases outside the gene matches: 5. The CDR3 protein is CASSELGLAGGPNEQFF. The DNA of the CDR3 is TGTGCCAGCAGTGAATTGGGACTAGCGGGGGGTCCGAATGAGCAGTTCTTC.

This clone was recorded once. The rearrangement uses TRBV9 and TRBJ2-7; the D call may be TRBD1 or TRBD2 (5 bases each). Germline V gene data show CDR1 as SGDLS and CDR2 as YYNGEE. The germline V and J ends were trimmed by 4 bases and 10 bases, with 12 bases remaining between them. This CDR3 has 11 amino acids. CDR3 in DNA: TGTGCCAGCAGCCCAGGGACGGAACAGTACTTC. It is translated as CASSPGTEQYF.

This chain links TRBV10-3 with TRBJ2-7; 7 bases line up with TRBD1. Germline CDR1 reads ENHRY; CDR2 reads SYGVKD. V lost 3 bases to trimming and J lost 3 bases; unmatched junction nucleotides: 5. This CDR3 is built from 14 residues. CDR3 sequence (DNA): TGTGCCATCAGTGAACAGGGGCCTGGCTACGAGCAGTACTTC. Translated, it gives CAISEQGPGYEQYF.

J is TRBJ2-2 and V is TRBV11-3; TRBD1 matches 9 bases. V dropped 1 base and J dropped 4; count of bases not matched to a gene: 4. The CDR3 extends over 16 amino acids. The germline V gene has CDR1 SGHNT and CDR2 YENEEA. This chain's CDR3 is CASSLGTGDVTGELFF. CDR3 coding DNA: TGTGCCAGCAGCTTAGGGACAGGGGATGTCACCGGGGAGCTGTTTTTT. The full variable domain, with the rest looked up from reference TRBV11-3 and TRBJ2-2, is EAGVVQSPRYKIIEKKQPVAFWCNPISGHNTLYWYLQNLGQGPELLIRYENEEAVDDSQLPKDRFSAERLKGVDSTLKIQPAELGDSAVYLCASSLGTGDVTGELFFGEGSRLTVL.